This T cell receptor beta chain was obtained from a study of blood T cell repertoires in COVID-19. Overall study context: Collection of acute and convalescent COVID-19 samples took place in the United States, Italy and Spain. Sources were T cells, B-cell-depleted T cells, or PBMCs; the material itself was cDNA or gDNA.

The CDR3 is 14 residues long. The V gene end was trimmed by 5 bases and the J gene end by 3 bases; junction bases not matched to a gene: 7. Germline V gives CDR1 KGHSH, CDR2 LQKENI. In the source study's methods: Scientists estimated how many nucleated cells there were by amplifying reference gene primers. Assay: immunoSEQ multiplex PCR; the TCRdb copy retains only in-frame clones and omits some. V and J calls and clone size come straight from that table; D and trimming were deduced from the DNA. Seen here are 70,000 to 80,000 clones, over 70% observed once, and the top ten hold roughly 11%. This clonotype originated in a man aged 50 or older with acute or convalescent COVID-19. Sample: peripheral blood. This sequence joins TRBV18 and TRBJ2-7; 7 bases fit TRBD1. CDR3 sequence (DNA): TGTGCCAGCTCATCAGAGACAGGGAGCTACGAGCAGTACTTC. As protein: CASSSETGSYEQYF.